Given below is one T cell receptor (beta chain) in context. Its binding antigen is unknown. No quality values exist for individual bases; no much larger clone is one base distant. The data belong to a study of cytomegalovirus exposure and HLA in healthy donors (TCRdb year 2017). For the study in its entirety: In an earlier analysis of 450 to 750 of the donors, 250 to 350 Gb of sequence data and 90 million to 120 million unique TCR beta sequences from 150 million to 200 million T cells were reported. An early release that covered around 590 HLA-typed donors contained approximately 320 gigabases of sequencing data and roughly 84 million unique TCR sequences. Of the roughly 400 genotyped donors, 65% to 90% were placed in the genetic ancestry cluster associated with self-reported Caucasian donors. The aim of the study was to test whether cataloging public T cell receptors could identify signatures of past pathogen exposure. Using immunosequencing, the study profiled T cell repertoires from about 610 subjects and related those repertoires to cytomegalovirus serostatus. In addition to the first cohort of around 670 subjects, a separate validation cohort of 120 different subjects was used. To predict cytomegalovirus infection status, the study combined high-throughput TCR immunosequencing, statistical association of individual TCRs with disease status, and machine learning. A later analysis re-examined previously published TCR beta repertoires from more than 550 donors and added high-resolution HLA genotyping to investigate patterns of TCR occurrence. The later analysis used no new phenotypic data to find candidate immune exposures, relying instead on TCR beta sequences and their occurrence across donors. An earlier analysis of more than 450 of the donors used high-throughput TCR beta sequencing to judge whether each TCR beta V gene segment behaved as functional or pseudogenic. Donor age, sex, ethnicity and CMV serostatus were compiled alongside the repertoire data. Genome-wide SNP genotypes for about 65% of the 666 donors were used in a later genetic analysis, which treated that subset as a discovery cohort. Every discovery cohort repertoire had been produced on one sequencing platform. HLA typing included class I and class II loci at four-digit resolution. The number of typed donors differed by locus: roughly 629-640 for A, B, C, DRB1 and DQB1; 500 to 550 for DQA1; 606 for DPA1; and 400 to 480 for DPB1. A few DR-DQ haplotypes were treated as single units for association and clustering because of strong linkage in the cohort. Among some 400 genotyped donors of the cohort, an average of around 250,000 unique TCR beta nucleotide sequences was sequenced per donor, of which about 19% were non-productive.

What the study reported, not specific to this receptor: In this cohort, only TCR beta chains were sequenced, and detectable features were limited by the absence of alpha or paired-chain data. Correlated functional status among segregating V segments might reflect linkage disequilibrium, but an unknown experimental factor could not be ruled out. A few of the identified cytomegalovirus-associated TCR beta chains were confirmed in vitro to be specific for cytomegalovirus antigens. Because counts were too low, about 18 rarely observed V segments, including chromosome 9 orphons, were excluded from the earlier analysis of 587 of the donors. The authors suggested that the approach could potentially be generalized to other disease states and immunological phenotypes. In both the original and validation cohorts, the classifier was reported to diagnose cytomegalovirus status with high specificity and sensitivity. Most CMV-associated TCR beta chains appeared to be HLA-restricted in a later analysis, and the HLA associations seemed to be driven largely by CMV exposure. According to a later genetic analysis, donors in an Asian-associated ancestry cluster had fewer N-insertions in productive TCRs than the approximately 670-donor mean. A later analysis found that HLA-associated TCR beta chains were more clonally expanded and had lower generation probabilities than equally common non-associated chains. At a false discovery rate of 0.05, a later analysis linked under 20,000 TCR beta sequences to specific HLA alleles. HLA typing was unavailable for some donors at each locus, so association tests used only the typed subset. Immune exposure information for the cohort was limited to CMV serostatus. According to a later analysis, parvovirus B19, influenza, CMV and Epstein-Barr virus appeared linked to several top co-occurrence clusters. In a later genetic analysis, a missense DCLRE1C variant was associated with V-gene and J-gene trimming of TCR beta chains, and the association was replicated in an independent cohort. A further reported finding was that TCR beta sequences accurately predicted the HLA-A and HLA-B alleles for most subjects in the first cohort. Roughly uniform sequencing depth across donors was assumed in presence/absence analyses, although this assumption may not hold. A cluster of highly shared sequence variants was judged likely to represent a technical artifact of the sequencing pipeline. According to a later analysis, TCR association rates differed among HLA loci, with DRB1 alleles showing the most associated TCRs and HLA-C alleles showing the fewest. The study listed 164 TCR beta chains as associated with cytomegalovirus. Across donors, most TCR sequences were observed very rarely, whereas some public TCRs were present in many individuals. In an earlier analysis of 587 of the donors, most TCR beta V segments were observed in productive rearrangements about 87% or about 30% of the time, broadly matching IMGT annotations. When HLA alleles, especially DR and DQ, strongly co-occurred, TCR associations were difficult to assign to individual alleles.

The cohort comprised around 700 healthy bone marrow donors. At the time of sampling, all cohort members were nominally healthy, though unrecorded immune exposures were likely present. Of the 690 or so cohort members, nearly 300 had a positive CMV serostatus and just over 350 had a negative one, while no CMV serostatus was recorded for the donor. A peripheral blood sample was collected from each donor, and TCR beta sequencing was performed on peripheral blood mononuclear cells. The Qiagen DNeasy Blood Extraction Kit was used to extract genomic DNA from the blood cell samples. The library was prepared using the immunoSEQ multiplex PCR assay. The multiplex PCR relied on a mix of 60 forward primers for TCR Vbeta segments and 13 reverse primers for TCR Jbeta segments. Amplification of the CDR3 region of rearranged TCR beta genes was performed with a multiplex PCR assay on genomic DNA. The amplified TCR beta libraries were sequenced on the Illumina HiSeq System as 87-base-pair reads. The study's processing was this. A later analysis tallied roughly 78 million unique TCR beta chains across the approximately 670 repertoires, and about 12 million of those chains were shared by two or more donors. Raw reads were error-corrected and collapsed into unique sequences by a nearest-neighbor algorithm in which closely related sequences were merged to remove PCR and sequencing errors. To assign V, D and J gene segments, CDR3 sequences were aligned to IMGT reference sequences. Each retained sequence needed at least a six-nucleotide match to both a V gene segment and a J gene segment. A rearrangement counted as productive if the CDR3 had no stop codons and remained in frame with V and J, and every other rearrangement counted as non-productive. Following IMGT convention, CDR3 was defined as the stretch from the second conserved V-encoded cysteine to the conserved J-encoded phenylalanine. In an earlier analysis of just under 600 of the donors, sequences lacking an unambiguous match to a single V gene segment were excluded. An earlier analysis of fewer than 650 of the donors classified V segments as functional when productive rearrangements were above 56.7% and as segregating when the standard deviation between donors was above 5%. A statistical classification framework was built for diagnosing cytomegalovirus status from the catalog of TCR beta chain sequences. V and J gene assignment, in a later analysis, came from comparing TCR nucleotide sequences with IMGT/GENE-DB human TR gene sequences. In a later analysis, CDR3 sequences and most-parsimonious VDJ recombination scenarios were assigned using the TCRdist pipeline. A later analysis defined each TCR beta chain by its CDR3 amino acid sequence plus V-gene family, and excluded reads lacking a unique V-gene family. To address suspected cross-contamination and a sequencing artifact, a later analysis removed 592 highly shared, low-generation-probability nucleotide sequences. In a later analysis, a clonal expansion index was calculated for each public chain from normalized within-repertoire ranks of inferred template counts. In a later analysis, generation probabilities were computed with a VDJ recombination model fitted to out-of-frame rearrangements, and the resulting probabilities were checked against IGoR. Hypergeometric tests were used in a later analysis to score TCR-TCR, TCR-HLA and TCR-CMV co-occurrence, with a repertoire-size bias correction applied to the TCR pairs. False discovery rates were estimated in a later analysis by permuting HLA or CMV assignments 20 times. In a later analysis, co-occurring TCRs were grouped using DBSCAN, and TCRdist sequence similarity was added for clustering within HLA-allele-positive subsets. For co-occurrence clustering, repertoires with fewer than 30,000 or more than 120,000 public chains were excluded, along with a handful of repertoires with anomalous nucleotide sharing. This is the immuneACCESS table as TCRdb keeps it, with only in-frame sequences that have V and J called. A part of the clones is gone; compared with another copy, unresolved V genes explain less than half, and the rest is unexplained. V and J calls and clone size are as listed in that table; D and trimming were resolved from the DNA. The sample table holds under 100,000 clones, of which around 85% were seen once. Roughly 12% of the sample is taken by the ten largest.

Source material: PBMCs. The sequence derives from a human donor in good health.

The nucleotide sequence reads as follows: TGTGCCAGCAGCTTAGAACTCTTACCCTATGGCTACACCTTC. Translated, this gives CASSLELLPYGYTF. In this chain, TRBV7-8 is recombined with TRBJ1-2; too little of a D gene remains to name it. CDR1 and CDR2 are read off the germline V gene as SGHVS and FQNEAQ. From its cysteine to its phenylalanine, the CDR3 spans 14 amino acids. Of all the DNA, just the CDR3 is kept, 42 bases in frame from base 1. V is reduced by 1 base and J by 4 bases, leaving a spacing of 10 bases between them. Outside the CDR3, residues come from the reference TRBV7-8 and TRBJ1-2 proteins, so the full variable domain is: GAGVSQSPRYKVAKRGQDVALRCDPISGHVSLFWYQQALGQGPEFLTYFQNEAQLDKSGLPSDRFFAERPEGSVSTLKIQRTQQEDSAVYLCASSLELLPYGYTFGSGTRLTVV.